This record concerns one TCR beta chain sequence. The data originate from a study of blood T cell repertoires in COVID-19. About the study: Samples representing acute and convalescent COVID-19 were sourced from the United States, Italy and Spain. From T cells, B-cell-depleted T cells, or PBMCs came the material, which was cDNA or gDNA.

With 3 bases removed from V and 9 bases from J, the gap between germline ends came to 9 bases. The CDR3 sequence is 13 residues long. Original data processing: Estimates of nucleated cell counts were drawn from the amplification of reference gene primers. Sequencing was performed with immunoSEQ multiplex PCR; in TCRdb, only in-frame clones are kept and a portion is missing. That table is the source of V, J and clone size, and D and trimming were worked out from the DNA. The sample carries about 61,000 clones, around 90% recorded once. The sequenced material came from peripheral blood. This clonotype was obtained from a woman over 75 with active COVID-19. The rearrangement uses TRBV12-3 or TRBV12-4 and TRBJ1-6; D gene uncertain. This CDR3 is CASSFSGLSPLHF. The CDR3 nucleotides are TGTGCCAGCAGTTTTTCAGGCCTTTCACCCCTCCACTTT.